The 21 T cell receptor beta chains given below trace back to one sample, sequenced in a study of early T cells in non-severe SARS-CoV-2 infection. TCRdb analysed the 5' RACE reads with MiXCR anew, one entry per CDR3 protein. In the table there are fewer than 130,000 distinct CDR3 sequences, 10% to 15% of which are singletons. This material consisted of whole blood, taken at baseline. The receptor source for this set is an adult who was a healthcare worker with PCR-confirmed SARS-CoV-2 infection or an uninfected control (not recorded which).

Only a few counts were recorded for this clonotype. The V call is TRBV10-3, the J call TRBJ2-3; 10 bases match TRBD2. J lost 2 bases, V lost 6 bases, and 5 bases had no gene match. The CDR3 has 15 amino acids. Germline CDR1 reads ENHRY; CDR2 reads SYGVKD. CDR3 in amino acids: CAIRTLAGPTDTQYF. The CDR3 nucleotides are TGTGCCATCAGAACACTAGCGGGACCCACAGATACGCAGTATTTT.

The chain links TRBV2 to TRBJ1-1, with D possibly TRBD1 on 6 matching bases. Germline V CDR1 and CDR2: SNHLY, FYNNEI. This CDR3 comprises 14 residues. Trimming stripped 6 bases from V and 0 bases from J, with 11 bases between. This chain's CDR3 is CASSAGQMNTEAFF. The CDR3 coding sequence is TGTGCCAGCAGCGCGGGACAAATGAACACTGAAGCTTTCTTT.

The V call is TRBV27, the J call TRBJ2-7; 10 bases map to TRBD2. CDR1 is MNHEY, CDR2 SMNVEV, per germline (reference sequence). The CDR3 loop spans 17 amino acids. The trim removed 2 bases at V and 6 bases at J, leaving 13 bases unmatched. DNA of the CDR3: TGTGCCAGCAGTTTACGTCCGGGAGCGGGAGGGCCGTCCGAGCAGTACTTC. It yields the protein CASSLRPGAGGPSEQYF.

The V gene is TRBV5-1, the J gene TRBJ2-3, with D possibly being TRBD1 (7 bases). CDR1 SGHRS and CDR2 YFSETQ come from the germline V gene. The CDR3 is made up of 18 amino acids. V lost 0 bases to trimming and J lost 6 bases, with 23 bases between them. Here the CDR3 reads CASSLGFRGELRSDTQYF. For the CDR3, the DNA is TGCGCCAGCAGCTTGGGATTCAGGGGGGAATTGAGGAGTGATACGCAGTATTTT.

This clonotype was seen more than once but under ten times. The genes are TRBV29-1 and TRBJ2-1; D is unclear. Trimming took 7 bases from V and 6 from J, leaving 10 bases between them. The CDR3 sequence is 11 residues long. In germline, CDR1 is SQVTM, CDR2 ANQGSEA. For the CDR3, the DNA is TGCAGCGCCAGACCTATCAATGAGCAGTTCTTC. It translates to CSARPINEQFF.

The table lists this clonotype with many counts. V is TRBV6-2 or TRBV6-3 and J is TRBJ2-1; 10 bases map to TRBD2. The V and J ends lost 1 base and 6 bases, in that order; junction bases with no gene match: 6. The germline V gene has CDR1 MNHEY and CDR2 SVGEGT. This CDR3 contains 16 residues. CDR3 protein: CASSYLPGLAINEQFF. CDR3 nucleotide sequence: TGTGCCAGCAGTTACTTACCGGGACTAGCGATCAATGAGCAGTTCTTC.

The rearrangement links TRBV29-1 to TRBJ2-7, with 10 bases fitting TRBD1. The CDR3 length is 15 residues. Germline CDR1 reads SQVTM; CDR2 reads ANQGSEA. The CDR3 bases are TGCGACCCCGGGACAGGGGACAAATTCCCCTACGAGCAGTACTTC. Translating it yields CDPGTGDKFPYEQYF.

This clonotype was counted only a few times. The chain combines TRBV10-2 with TRBJ1-5; D unresolved. The CDR3 extends over 13 amino acids. V was cut by 2 bases and J by 7 bases, with 9 bases left in between. Per germline, CDR1 WSHSY and CDR2 SAAADI. The CDR3 sequence: CASSEEIGQPQHF. The CDR3 nucleotides are TGCGCCAGCAGTGAGGAGATCGGGCAGCCCCAGCATTTT.

The rearrangement joins TRBV7-8 to TRBJ2-2; 8 bases are shared with TRBD1. The germline V gene has CDR1 SGHVS and CDR2 FQNEAQ. The junction had 14 bases not matched to a gene; V was cut back by 2 bases and J by 0 bases. CDR3 length: 20 amino acids. The CDR3 spells CASSLLRRTGLRANTGELFF. CDR3 bases: TGTGCCAGCAGCTTATTGAGGCGGACAGGGCTCCGCGCGAACACCGGGGAGCTGTTTTTT.

This clonotype has only a few counts. V usage is TRBV7-3 and J usage is TRBJ1-1, with D uncertain. The CDR3 spans 13 residues. Germline loops: CDR1 SGHTA, CDR2 FQGTGA. V shed 5 bases and J shed 0 bases, with 7 bases lying between them. The CDR3 here is CASSEKLNTEAFF. CDR3 sequence (DNA): TGTGCCAGCAGCGAGAAGTTGAACACTGAAGCTTTCTTT. The full variable domain, rest sourced from reference TRBV7-3 and TRBJ1-1, is GAGVSQTPSNKVTEKGKYVELRCDPISGHTALYWYRQSLGQGPEFLIYFQGTGAADDSGLPNDRFFAVRPEGSVSTLKIQRTERGDSAVYLCASSEKLNTEAFFGQGTRLTVV.

This clonotype occurred a few times. The genes are TRBV25-1 and TRBJ2-7; D is tentatively TRBD1 or TRBD2 (5 bases each). The CDR3 has 16 amino acids. CDR1 and CDR2 from the germline V gene are MGHDK and SYGVNS. V was clipped by 1 base and J by 2 bases, with 15 bases between them. The CDR3 region is CASSELSGTDAYEQYF. CDR3 nucleotide sequence: TGTGCCAGCAGTGAATTGTCCGGGACGGATGCCTACGAGCAGTACTTC.

This clonotype appeared a few times. This sequence joins TRBV20-1 and TRBJ2-3; no reliable D call. Germline V gives CDR1 DFQATT, CDR2 SNEGSKA (reference sequence). The CDR3 has 13 amino acids. The V gene lost 5 bases and the J gene lost 4 bases, with 13 bases spanning the gap. The CDR3 DNA reads as TGCAGTGCTCTAGTGGATCGCGCAGATACGCAGTATTTT. Translated, it gives CSALVDRADTQYF.

The V call is TRBV28, the J call TRBJ1-1; D not resolved. V dropped 10 bases and J dropped 0 bases, with 9 bases sitting between them. The CDR3 has 12 amino acids. CDR1 and CDR2 (germline): MDHEN, SYDVKM. The DNA of the CDR3 is TGTGCCACGCGGGAGGTGAACACTGAAGCTTTCTTT. Translated: CATREVNTEAFF.

This clonotype has a handful of counts. This sequence joins TRBV20-1 and TRBJ1-2, with unresolved D. The CDR3 loop spans 17 amino acids. The V and J ends lost 6 bases and 0 bases respectively, with 23 bases between them. Germline CDR1 is DFQATT and CDR2 is SNEGSKA (reference sequence). The DNA of the CDR3 is TGCAGTGCGACGGCTTTCGGACGGGGAATTCCTAACTATGGCTACACCTTC. This codes for CSATAFGRGIPNYGYTF.

This clonotype was counted only a few times. The chain carries TRBV5-1 and TRBJ2-7; 8 bases are a match to TRBD1. Germline values: CDR1 SGHRS, CDR2 YFSETQ. V shed 0 bases and J 2 bases; nucleotides not matched to a gene: 4. The CDR3 spans 15 residues. Written as DNA, the CDR3 is TGCGCCAGCAGCTTGGGGACAGGGCCCGCCTACGAGCAGTACTTC. This translates into CASSLGTGPAYEQYF.

V gene TRBV12-3 or TRBV12-4 combines with J gene TRBJ1-2; 8 bases are shared with TRBD1. This CDR3 region has 15 residues. With 4 bases clipped from V and 1 base from J, the junction kept 5 bases outside the gene matches. The CDR3 DNA sequence: TGTGCCAGCAGTTCCAAGACAGGGGATAACTATGGCTACACCTTC. Translation: CASSSKTGDNYGYTF.

V and J are TRBV28 and TRBJ1-2; no firm D call. The length of the CDR3 is 12 residues. V gave up 10 bases and J gave up 4 bases, with 13 bases separating them. The germline V gene encodes CDR1 MDHEN and CDR2 SYDVKM. The CDR3 loop is CATVGSLYGYTF. In DNA form, the CDR3 reads TGTGCCACCGTGGGGTCCCTCTATGGCTACACCTTC.

The V call is TRBV18, the J call TRBJ2-5; no firm D call. From germline, CDR1 is KGHSH and CDR2 LQKENI. This CDR3 comprises 13 residues. The V gene lost 2 bases and the J gene lost 1 base, with 5 bases spanning the gap. The CDR3 region has the DNA TGTGCCAGCTCACCAAACCCCCAAGAGACCCAGTACTTC. It translates to CASSPNPQETQYF.

The rearrangement links TRBV6-5 to TRBJ1-5; TRBD1 agrees at 11 bases. Germline trimming cut 6 bases from V and 3 bases from J; bases unmatched to any gene: 4. Per the germline V gene, CDR1 is MNHEY and CDR2 is SVGAGI. The CDR3 spans 15 residues. The CDR3 DNA reads TGTGCCAGCAGCCAGGACAGGGGGCACAATCAGCCCCAGCATTTT. This translates into CASSQDRGHNQPQHF.

This clonotype showed up many times. J is TRBJ1-3 and V is TRBV5-6; D not certain. V lost 1 base to trimming and J lost 0 bases, with 8 bases between them. Germline loops: CDR1 SGHDT, CDR2 YYEEEE. There are 15 residues in the CDR3. The CDR3 protein is CASSLWAASGNTIYF. In DNA, the CDR3 is TGTGCCAGCAGCTTGTGGGCAGCCTCTGGAAACACCATATATTTT.

This chain joins TRBV2 and TRBJ2-7; D call uncertain. V lost 6 bases and J lost 2, with 11 bases in between. Germline-derived CDR1 and CDR2 are SNHLY and FYNNEI. The CDR3 is 13 residues long. CDR3 in DNA: TGTGCCAGCAGAGGAGACGGACCCTACGAGCAGTACTTC. Protein product: CASRGDGPYEQYF. Full variable domain (missing parts from reference TRBV2 and TRBJ2-7): EPEVTQTPSHQVTQMGQEVILRCVPISNHLYFYWYRQILGQKVEFLVSFYNNEISEKSEIFDDQFSVERPDGSNFTLKIRSTKLEDSAMYFCASRGDGPYEQYFGPGTRLTVT.